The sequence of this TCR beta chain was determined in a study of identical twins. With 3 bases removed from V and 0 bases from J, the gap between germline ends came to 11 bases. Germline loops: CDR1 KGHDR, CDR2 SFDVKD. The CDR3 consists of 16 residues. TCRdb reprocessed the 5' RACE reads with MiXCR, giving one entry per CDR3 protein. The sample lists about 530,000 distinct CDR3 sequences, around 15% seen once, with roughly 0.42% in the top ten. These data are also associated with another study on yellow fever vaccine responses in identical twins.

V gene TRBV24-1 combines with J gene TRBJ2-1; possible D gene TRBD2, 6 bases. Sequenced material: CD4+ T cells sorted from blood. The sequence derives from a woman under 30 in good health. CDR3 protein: CATSDPEGHSYNEQFF. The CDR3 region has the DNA TGTGCCACCAGTGATCCGGAGGGGCACTCCTACAATGAGCAGTTCTTC.